The 14 T cell receptor beta chains reported below all come from one sample, sequenced in a study of post-analysis software for immune sequencing data. Study-level findings and limits: Roughly 5 TRBV segments occurring more often in patients than controls included TRBV5-6, TRBV5-1 and TRBV20-1.

These receptors' antigens are unknown. Built from TCR beta cDNA, the libraries had unique molecular identifiers in them. TCRdb used MiXCR to reprocess the PCR reads, holding one entry per CDR3 protein. The table lists some 690,000 distinct CDR3 sequences, 59% of them singletons. Input material: blood. These receptors were collected from a girl aged 2 to 10 with multiple sclerosis.

This sequence joins TRBV20-1 and TRBJ2-5; TRBD2 matches 7 bases. CDR1 and CDR2 (germline): DFQATT, SNEGSKA (reference sequence). Germline trimming cut 3 bases from V and 0 bases from J; bases unmatched to any gene: 7. This CDR3 spans 15 amino acids. DNA of the CDR3: TGCAGTGCTAGGGGCCTAGCGGCAAACCAAGAGACCCAGTACTTC. As protein: CSARGLAANQETQYF.

V and J are TRBV11-2 and TRBJ2-4, with a possible D match to TRBD2 (6 bases). V was cut by 2 bases and J by 0 bases, with 17 bases left in between. Germline loops: CDR1 SGHAT, CDR2 FQNNGV. This CDR3 has 18 amino acids. The CDR3 sequence is CASSLTWGRPLAKNIQYF. The CDR3 region has the DNA TGTGCCAGCAGCTTAACCTGGGGGAGGCCGCTAGCCAAAAACATTCAGTACTTC.

The genes are TRBV7-9 and TRBJ2-5, with D perhaps matching TRBD1 (6 bases). CDR3 size: 16 residues. Trimming took 2 bases from V and 1 from J, leaving 14 bases between them. Germline V gene sequence: CDR1 SEHNR, CDR2 FQNEAQ (reference sequence). The CDR3 protein is CASSLRPLDSQETQYF. In DNA, the CDR3 is TGTGCCAGCAGCTTAAGGCCCCTGGACAGCCAAGAGACCCAGTACTTC.

This sequence joins TRBV24-1 and TRBJ1-1; TRBD1 matches 12 bases. Germline CDR1 and CDR2: KGHDR and SFDVKD. Losses at the gene ends were 0 bases for V and 5 bases for J; bases not matched to a gene: 15. The CDR3 length is 20 residues. CDR3 bases: TGTGCCACCAGTGATTTGCTTTCCTCCGAGGGACAGGGGGCCAAGACTGAAGCTTTCTTT. It translates to CATSDLLSSEGQGAKTEAFF.

This clonotype was detected once. This chain connects TRBV9 to TRBJ2-4; 10 bases line up with TRBD2. V dropped 3 bases and J dropped 3; count of bases not matched to a gene: 9. CDR1 SGDLS and CDR2 YYNGEE come from the germline V gene. The CDR3 totals 17 residues. CDR3 region: CASSEGGLAGVKNIQYF. As DNA, the CDR3 is TGTGCCAGCAGCGAGGGGGGGCTAGCGGGGGTCAAAAACATTCAGTACTTC.

This rearrangement joins TRBV20-1 to TRBJ2-5, with no clear D. This CDR3 spans 14 amino acids. The V gene's germline CDR1 is DFQATT and CDR2 SNEGSKA (reference sequence). V lost 4 bases and J 1 base, leaving 13 bases between the germline ends. The CDR3 sequence is CSATEAPVQETQYF. The DNA for the CDR3 is TGCAGTGCTACGGAAGCACCAGTCCAAGAGACCCAGTACTTC.

V usage is TRBV6-1 and J usage is TRBJ2-1, with 8 bases fitting TRBD2. CDR3 length equals 15 residues. Germline V gene lookup returns CDR1 MNHNS and CDR2 SASEGT. Trimming cost V 2 bases and J 9 bases; bases outside gene matches: 9. CDR3 nucleotides: TGTGCCAGCAGTGAACAGGGACTAGAAGTGGCTGAGCAGTTCTTC. Its protein product is CASSEQGLEVAEQFF.

The sample holds a few counts of this clonotype. This rearrangement joins TRBV2 to TRBJ2-1; D is perhaps TRBD1 (5 bases). The V end was cut by 6 bases, the J end by 2 bases, with 14 bases between. CDR1 and CDR2 (germline): SNHLY, FYNNEI. This CDR3 is 15 amino acids long. Written as DNA, the CDR3 is TGTGCCAGCAGGGCCCTTGGGGCGGCCTACAATGAGCAGTTCTTC. The encoded protein is CASRALGAAYNEQFF. Full variable domain (outside the CDR3, taken from reference TRBV2 and TRBJ2-1): EPEVTQTPSHQVTQMGQEVILRCVPISNHLYFYWYRQILGQKVEFLVSFYNNEISEKSEIFDDQFSVERPDGSNFTLKIRSTKLEDSAMYFCASRALGAAYNEQFFGPGTRLTVL.

V usage is TRBV27 and J usage is TRBJ2-1, with 8 bases matching TRBD2. Germline trimming cut 4 bases from V and 3 bases from J; bases unmatched to any gene: 8. The CDR3 has 16 residues. The germline CDR1 and CDR2 sequences are MNHEY and SMNVEV (reference sequence). In DNA form, the CDR3 reads TGTGCCAGCAGTTCCACCGGGGGGGCTATCTACAATGAGCAGTTCTTC. It is translated as CASSSTGGAIYNEQFF.

The rearrangement joins TRBV6-5 to TRBJ2-1, with 9 bases fitting TRBD2. CDR1 is MNHEY, CDR2 SVGAGI, per germline. The CDR3 has 18 residues. V lost 2 bases, J lost 0 bases, and 8 bases stayed unmatched. CDR3 amino acids: CASSYLAGRSSSYNEQFF. CDR3 coding DNA: TGTGCCAGCAGTTACCTAGCGGGACGGTCAAGCTCCTACAATGAGCAGTTCTTC.

CDR3 sequence: CASSLQGPTYEQYF. The CDR3 coding sequence is TGCGCCAGCAGCTTACAGGGGCCTACCTACGAGCAGTACTTC. The V call is TRBV5-1, the J call TRBJ2-7, with TRBD1 identical over 7 bases. CDR1 and CDR2 (germline): SGHRS, YFSETQ. The CDR3 sequence is 14 residues long. V was pared by 2 bases and J by 2 bases, with 4 bases of the junction left unmatched.

This chain joins TRBV5-1 and TRBJ2-3, with 12 bases matching TRBD2. Per germline, CDR1 SGHRS and CDR2 YFSETQ. After removal of 0 bases from V and 5 bases from J, the junction contained 4 bases not matched to a gene. The CDR3 runs to 16 residues. The CDR3 DNA is TGCGCCAGCAGCTTGGCCCTAGCGGGGGGGCAAGATACGCAGTATTTT. This encodes CASSLALAGGQDTQYF.

The chain recombines TRBV11-2 with TRBJ2-3; no firm D call. The CDR3 sequence is 16 residues long. Germline V gives CDR1 SGHAT, CDR2 FQNNGV. V dropped 5 bases and J dropped 5 bases, with 20 bases sitting between them. CDR3 region: CASSPSLPQDGDTQYF. CDR3 sequence (DNA): TGTGCCAGCAGCCCCTCGCTTCCTCAAGATGGAGATACGCAGTATTTT.

This sequence joins TRBV10-3 and TRBJ2-7; 9 bases are a match to TRBD2. The end of the DNA fits TRBJ2-5 better, so the J call may be wrong. The germline CDR1 and CDR2 sequences are ENHRY and SYGVKD. The CDR3 covers 14 residues. The CDR3 here is CAISRSGSEETQYF. The CDR3, as DNA: TGTGCCATCAGCCGTAGCGGGAGTGAGGAGACCCAGTACTTC.